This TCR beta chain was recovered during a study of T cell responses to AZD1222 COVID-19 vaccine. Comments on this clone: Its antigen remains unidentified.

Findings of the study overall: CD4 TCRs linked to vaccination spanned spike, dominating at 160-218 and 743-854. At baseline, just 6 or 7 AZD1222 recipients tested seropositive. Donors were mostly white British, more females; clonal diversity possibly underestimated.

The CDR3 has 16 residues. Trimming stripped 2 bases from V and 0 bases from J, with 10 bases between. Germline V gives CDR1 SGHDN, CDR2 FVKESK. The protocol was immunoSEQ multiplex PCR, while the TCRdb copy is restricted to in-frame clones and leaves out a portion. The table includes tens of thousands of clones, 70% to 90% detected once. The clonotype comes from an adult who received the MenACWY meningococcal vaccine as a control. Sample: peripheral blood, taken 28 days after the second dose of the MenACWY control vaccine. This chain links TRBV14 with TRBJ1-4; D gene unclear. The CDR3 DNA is TGTGCCAGCAGCCAAATTGGTTTCACAACTAATGAAAAACTGTTTTTT. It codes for CASSQIGFTTNEKLFF. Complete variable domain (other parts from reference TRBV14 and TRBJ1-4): EAGVTQFPSHSVIEKGQTVTLRCDPISGHDNLYWYRRVMGKEIKFLLHFVKESKQDESGMPNNRFLAERTGGTYSTLKVQPAELEDSGVYFCASSQIGFTTNEKLFFGSGTQLSVL.